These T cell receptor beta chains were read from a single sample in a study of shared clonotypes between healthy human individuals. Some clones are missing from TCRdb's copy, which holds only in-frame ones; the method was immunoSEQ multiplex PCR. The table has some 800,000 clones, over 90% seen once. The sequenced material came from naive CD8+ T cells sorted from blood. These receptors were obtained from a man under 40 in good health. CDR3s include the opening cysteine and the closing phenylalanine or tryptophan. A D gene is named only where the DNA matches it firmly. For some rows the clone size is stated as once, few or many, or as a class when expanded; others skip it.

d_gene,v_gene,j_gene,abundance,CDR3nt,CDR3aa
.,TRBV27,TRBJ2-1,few,TGTGCCAGCAGTTTAATGGTGGGTGAGCAGTTCTTC,CASSLMVGEQFF
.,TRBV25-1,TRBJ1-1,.,TGTGCCAGCAAGGGGGGCACTGAAGCTTTCTTT,CASKGGTEAFF
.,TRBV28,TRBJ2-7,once,TGTGCCAGCAGTGCGGCGGGATTCTACGAGCAGTACTTC,CASSAAGFYEQYF
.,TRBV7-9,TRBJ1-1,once,TGTGCCAGCAGACTGGCCGGGGGTGAAGCTTTCTTT,CASRLAGGEAFF
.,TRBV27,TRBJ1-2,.,TGTGCCAGCAGTTCCGGGGGTACCCATGACTATGGCTACACCTTC,CASSSGGTHDYGYTF
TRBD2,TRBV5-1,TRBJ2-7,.,TGCGCCAGCAGCTCCTGGACTAGCGGGATATACGAGCAGTACTTC,CASSSWTSGIYEQYF
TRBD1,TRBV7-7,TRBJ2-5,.,TGTGCCAGCAGTCCCAGAACCGGGACAGAAGAGACCCAGTACTTC,CASSPRTGTEETQYF
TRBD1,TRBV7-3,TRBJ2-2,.,TGTGCCAGCAGCTTACCCGGGACAGAATACACCGGGGAGCTGTTTTTT,CASSLPGTEYTGELFF
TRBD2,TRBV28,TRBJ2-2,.,TGTGCCAGCAGTTCCGATCGAGCGGGAGGGAAGGAGAACACCGGGGAGCTGTTTTTT,CASSSDRAGGKENTGELFF
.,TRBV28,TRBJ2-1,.,TGTGCCAGCAGCCCCAACCACCGGACCCTACACAATGAGCAGTTCTTC,CASSPNHRTLHNEQFF
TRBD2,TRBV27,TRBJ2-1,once,TGTGCCAGCCACTTCGCGGGAGGGTACGGGAATGAGCAGTTCTTC,CASHFAGGYGNEQFF
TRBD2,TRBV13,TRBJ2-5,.,TGTGCCAGCAGGGGACCGGGACTAGAGAACTCCTTAAAAGAGACCCAGTACTTC,CASRGPGLENSLKETQYF
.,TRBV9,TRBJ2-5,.,TGTGCCAGCAGCGTAGACGTAGAGGAGGAGACCCAGTACTTC,CASSVDVEEETQYF
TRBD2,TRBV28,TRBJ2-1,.,TGTGCCAGCAGCGCGACTAGCGGACCAACATACTCCTACAATGAGCAGTTCTTC,CASSATSGPTYSYNEQFF
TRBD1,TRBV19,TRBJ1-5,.,TGTGCCAGTAGTACGCGGACAGGGTATAGCAATCAGCCCCAGCATTTT,CASSTRTGYSNQPQHF
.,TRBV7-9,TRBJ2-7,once,TGTGCCAGCAGCCCTCCTGGGAACTCCTACGAGCAGTACTTC,CASSPPGNSYEQYF
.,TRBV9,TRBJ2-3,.,TGTGCCAGCAGCGTAGAGAGTACAGACGGCACAGATACGCAGTATTTT,CASSVESTDGTDTQYF
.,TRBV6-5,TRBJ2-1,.,TGTGCCAGCAGTCTAGGTTGGGGTAATGAGCAGTTCTTC,CASSLGWGNEQFF
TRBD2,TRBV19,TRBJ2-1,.,TGTGCCAGTAGTTACGCAGCGGGACTGGAAAAGTCCTACAATGAGCAGTTCTTC,CASSYAAGLEKSYNEQFF
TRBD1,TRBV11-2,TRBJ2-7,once,TGTGCCAGCAGCCCCTGGACAGGGGGGTCCTACGAGCAGTACTTC,CASSPWTGGSYEQYF
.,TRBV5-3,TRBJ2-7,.,TGTGCCAGAAGCTTAACAGGCCAAGCTTACGAGCAGTACTTC,CARSLTGQAYEQYF
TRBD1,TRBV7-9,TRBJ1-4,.,TGTGCCAGCAGCGGATCAGACAGGGAAGGGACGGCAACTAATGAAAAACTGTTTTTT,CASSGSDREGTATNEKLFF
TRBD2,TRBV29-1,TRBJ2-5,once,TGCAGCGTTGAAGACCGCGGCGGGACTAGCGGGGAAGAGACCCAGTACTTC,CSVEDRGGTSGEETQYF
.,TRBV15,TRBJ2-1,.,TGTGCCACCAGCAGGGGACTTGGGCACAATGAGCAGTTCTTC,CATSRGLGHNEQFF
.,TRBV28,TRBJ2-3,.,TGTGCCAGCATGGGGATCGGCGCAGATACGCAGTATTTT,CASMGIGADTQYF
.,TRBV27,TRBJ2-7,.,TGTGCCAGCAGTGTCAACGCGGGGCAGGTCGAGCAGTACTTC,CASSVNAGQVEQYF
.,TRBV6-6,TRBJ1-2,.,TGTGCCAGCTCTTCGGGGACTCGCTATGGCTACACCTTC,CASSSGTRYGYTF
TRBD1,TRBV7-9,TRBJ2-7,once,TGTGCCAGCAGCTGGGACAGGAGCGAGCAGTACTTC,CASSWDRSEQYF
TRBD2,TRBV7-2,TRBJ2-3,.,TGTGCCAGCAGCTGGACTAGCGGGAGGACAGATACGCAGTATTTT,CASSWTSGRTDTQYF
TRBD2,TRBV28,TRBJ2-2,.,TGTGCCAGCAGTCCGTTCGGGGGGAGGAACACCGGGGAGCTGTTTTTT,CASSPFGGRNTGELFF
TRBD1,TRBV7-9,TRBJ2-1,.,TGTGCCAGCAGCCCGACCGACAGGGGCGGATATGAGCAGTTCTTC,CASSPTDRGGYEQFF
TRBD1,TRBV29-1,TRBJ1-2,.,TGCAGCGTTCTGGGACAGACCAACTATGGCTACACCTTC,CSVLGQTNYGYTF
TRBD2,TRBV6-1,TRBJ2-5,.,TGTGCCAGCAGTGGGGGGGGACCTATAAAGACCCAGTACTTC,CASSGGGPIKTQYF
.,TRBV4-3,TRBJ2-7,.,TGCGCCAGCAGCCAAGAAGGCAGGGGCTACGAGCAGTACTTC,CASSQEGRGYEQYF
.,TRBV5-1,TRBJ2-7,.,TGCGCCAGCAGCTTGGGAGACAGGAGCTACGAGCAGTACTTC,CASSLGDRSYEQYF
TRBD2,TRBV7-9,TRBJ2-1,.,TGTGCCAGCAGCTTCGGTAGCGGGATCCTTCTGGATGAGCAGTTCTTC,CASSFGSGILLDEQFF
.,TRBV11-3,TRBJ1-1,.,TGTGCCAGCAGGGGGGGCCCGGGCACTGAAGCTTTCTTT,CASRGGPGTEAFF
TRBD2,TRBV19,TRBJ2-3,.,TGTGCCTCAATGGCGGGAGCTGCAGATACGCAGTATTTT,CASMAGAADTQYF
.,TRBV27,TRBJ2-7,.,TGTGCCAGCAGTTTAGGCAGGGCGGACGAGCAGTACTTC,CASSLGRADEQYF
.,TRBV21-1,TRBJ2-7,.,TGTGCCAGCAGCAAAAGGGGCCGCGGACACTCCTACGAGCAGTACTTC,CASSKRGRGHSYEQYF
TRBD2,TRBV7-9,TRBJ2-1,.,TGTGCCAGCAGCCCCGGACTAGCGGGATCCCCCTACAATGAGCAGTTCTTC,CASSPGLAGSPYNEQFF
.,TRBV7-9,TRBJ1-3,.,TGTGCCAGCCCTACCTACAAGGAGGGAAACACCATATATTTT,CASPTYKEGNTIYF
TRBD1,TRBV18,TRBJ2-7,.,TGTGCCAACTCACCACCTACAGGGGGTAGCTCCTACGAGCAGTACTTC,CANSPPTGGSSYEQYF
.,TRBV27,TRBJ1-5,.,TGTGCCAGCAGCCCTGCCCTCTTGAATCAGCCCCAGCATTTT,CASSPALLNQPQHF
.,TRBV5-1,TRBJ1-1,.,TGCGCCAGCAGCTTGGGGTTTCGGGTCATGAACACTGAAGCTTTCTTT,CASSLGFRVMNTEAFF
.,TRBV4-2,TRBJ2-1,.,TGTGCCAGCAGCCAAGAAAGGGAAACCTACAATGAGCAGTTCTTC,CASSQERETYNEQFF
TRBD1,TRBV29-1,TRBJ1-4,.,TGCAGCGTTAGGGACAGGGATTTCGCGGAGGAAAAACTGTTTTTT,CSVRDRDFAEEKLFF
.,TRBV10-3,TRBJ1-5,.,TGTGCCATCAGTGAGGTCGGTGGCAATCAGCCCCAGCATTTT,CAISEVGGNQPQHF
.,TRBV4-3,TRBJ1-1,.,TGCGCCAGCAGCCCGAGTACCGGGACGGAGAACACTGAAGCTTTCTTT,CASSPSTGTENTEAFF
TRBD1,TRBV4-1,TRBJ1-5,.,TGCGCCAGCAGCCAGAGACAGGGAGCGGGTGAACAGCCCCAGCATTTT,CASSQRQGAGEQPQHF
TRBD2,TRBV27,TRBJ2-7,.,TGTGCCAGCAGCTCCCTGGGGACTAGCGCCTACGAGCAGTACTTC,CASSSLGTSAYEQYF
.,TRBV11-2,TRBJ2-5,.,TGTGCCAGCAGTCGGTTTAGTGTGGAGACCCAGTACTTC,CASSRFSVETQYF
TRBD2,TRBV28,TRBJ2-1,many,TGTGCCAGCAGGACTAGCGGGAGTCCTAGAAGCAATGAGCAGTTCTTC,CASRTSGSPRSNEQFF
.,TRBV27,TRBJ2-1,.,TGTGCCAGCAAACGGGGCCGGAGTATGTTCTTC,CASKRGRSMFF